The present TCR beta chain was sequenced within a study of blood T cell repertoires in COVID-19. Study context: Researchers got acute and convalescent COVID-19 samples from the United States, Italy and Spain. Sources were T cells, B-cell-depleted T cells, or PBMCs; the material itself was cDNA or gDNA.

Trimming removed 1 base from V and 3 bases from J, with 16 bases in between. This CDR3 has 16 amino acids. Only in-frame clones appear in the TCRdb table, and some are missing; sequencing was by immunoSEQ multiplex PCR. Altogether 390,000 or so clones are present, around 87% being singletons, with the ten largest covering 1%. Assignments of participants to cohorts depended upon their own reported clinical history. Resolution of symptoms, clearance, or two negative PCRs was present in recovered Cohort 3 donors. Sequenced: PBMCs or T cells enriched from blood (not recorded which). The rearrangement joins TRBV23-1 to TRBJ2-7; a possible D gene is TRBD1 (5 bases). TRBV23-1 is given ORF status, its function remaining uncertain. The origin of this receptor is a man aged 18-30 years who had recovered from COVID-19. For the CDR3, the DNA is TGCGCCAGCAGTCAATTCACCGCAGGGATTTGCTACGAGCAGTACTTC. It yields the protein CASSQFTAGICYEQYF.